The 9 T cell receptor beta chains presented below share a single source sample, sequenced in a study of CD8 T cells in ankylosing spondylitis (dated by TCRdb to the late 2010s). What the study reported, not specific to this receptor: Blood from ankylosing spondylitis patients appeared to be characterized by a TCR beta motif composed of about 8 highly homologous amino acid variants.

Library preparation was by 5' RACE. Sequencing relied on an Illumina HiSeq 2500. TCRdb reworked the public reads: Q25 trimming with fastp, MiXCR clone assembly, productive beta chains retained. Duplicate CDR3 protein sequences are folded into a single record with the most common DNA and genes. The sample has hundreds of thousands of distinct CDR3 sequences on record, approximately 16% of them singletons. Clones ranked in the top ten supply under 45% of the sample. These receptors have no identified antigens. Source material: blood, either unsorted or a sorted T cell fraction (not recorded which). These receptors were obtained from a male donor with ankylosing spondylitis.

This clonotype has a count of ten or more. The V call is TRBV4-1, the J call TRBJ2-1; D call uncertain. Trimming cost V 4 bases and J 8 bases, with 15 bases left between them. The CDR3 length is 14 residues. In germline, CDR1 is MGHRA, CDR2 YSYEKL. CDR3 protein: CASSPHGTEDEQFF. CDR3 nucleotides: TGCGCCAGCAGCCCGCATGGTACCGAAGATGAGCAGTTCTTC.

This chain joins TRBV12-3 or TRBV12-4 and TRBJ2-2; D may be TRBD1 (5 bases). Deletions cut 0 bases from V and 0 bases from J, with 8 bases between. The CDR3 covers 16 residues. CDR3 coding DNA: TGTGCCAGCAGTTTAGCGACAGAGGCGAACACCGGGGAGCTGTTTTTT. It encodes CASSLATEANTGELFF.

V usage is TRBV7-8 and J usage is TRBJ2-7, with 9 bases lining up with TRBD1. Unmatched junction bases numbered 16, after V lost 3 bases and J lost 4 bases. This CDR3 has 18 residues. Germline V gives CDR1 SGHVS, CDR2 FQNEAQ. The CDR3 DNA reads as TGTGCCAGCAGCTTTAACCCAAACGGGACAGGGCTGGTTTACGAGCAGTACTTC. Residues: CASSFNPNGTGLVYEQYF.

This clonotype has just a few counts. The chain combines TRBV20-1 with TRBJ2-1; 10 nucleotides match TRBD2. V gave up 1 base and J gave up 6 bases; unmatched junction bases: 3. CDR3 length: 14 amino acids. Germline values: CDR1 DFQATT, CDR2 SNEGSKA (reference sequence). DNA for the CDR3: TGCAGTGCTAGAGTGGCTAGCGGGGGCAATGAGCAGTTCTTC. Encoded protein: CSARVASGGNEQFF.

The V call is TRBV27, the J call TRBJ2-3; D remains ambiguous. The germline V and J ends were trimmed by 3 bases and 2 bases, with 9 bases remaining between them. Per the germline V gene, CDR1 is MNHEY and CDR2 is SMNVEV (reference sequence). The CDR3 sequence is 14 residues long. CDR3 in amino acids: CASSFMVTTDTQYF. The DNA for the CDR3 is TGTGCCAGCAGTTTTATGGTTACCACAGATACGCAGTATTTT.

The sample holds a few counts of this clonotype. The rearrangement uses TRBV12-3 or TRBV12-4 and TRBJ2-1; TRBD2 is a possible D gene (5 bases). The CDR3 length is 16 residues. V lost 4 bases and J lost 5, with 18 bases in between. CDR3: CASSSFRDPPHNEQFF. The CDR3 nucleotides are TGTGCCAGCAGTTCTTTCCGGGATCCCCCACACAATGAGCAGTTCTTC.

The chain couples TRBV7-9 to TRBJ1-1, with TRBD1 matching 8 bases. Germline assignment: CDR1 SEHNR and CDR2 FQNEAQ (reference sequence). The V and J ends lost 10 bases and 2 bases, in that order; junction bases with no gene match: 9. The CDR3 spans 14 residues. The CDR3 coding sequence is TGTGCCATTATCCTACAGGGGGGAAACACTGAAGCTTTCTTT. Amino acids: CAIILQGGNTEAFF.

This clonotype was seen a handful of times. The chain employs TRBV27 and TRBJ1-6; D call uncertain. The CDR3 covers 12 residues. CDR1 MNHEY and CDR2 SMNVEV come from the germline V gene (reference sequence). V lost 5 bases to trimming and J lost 9 bases, with 8 bases between them. CDR3 DNA sequence: TGTGCCAGCAGTACCCGGAGTTCACCCCTCCACTTT. It is translated as CASSTRSSPLHF.

J is TRBJ2-7 and V is TRBV9; 12 bases are shared with TRBD2. Trimming removed 4 bases from V and 5 bases from J; junction bases left unmatched: 7. Germline V gene sequence: CDR1 SGDLS, CDR2 YYNGEE. CDR3 length equals 15 residues. CDR3 nucleotides: TGTGCCAGCAGCCATGGGACTAGCGGGTTCGACGAGCAGTACTTC. Its protein product is CASSHGTSGFDEQYF.